The next 12 T cell receptor beta chains were all read from a single sample in a study of blood T cell repertoires in COVID-19. Some clones are missing from TCRdb's copy, which holds only in-frame ones; the method was immunoSEQ multiplex PCR. This table holds a few hundred thousand clones, about four fifths found once. The sequencing input was peripheral blood. Receptor source: a man aged 30 to 39 who had recovered from COVID-19.

The chain carries TRBV21-1 and TRBJ2-7; TRBD1, the D gene given by the table, was not confirmed from the DNA. TRBV21-1 counts as a pseudogene. The CDR3 length is 13 residues. CDR3 DNA sequence: TGTGCCAGCAGCTGGGACAGGGAATACGAGCAGTACGTC. This encodes CASSWDREYEQYV.

The chain combines TRBV20-1 with TRBJ1-1; tentatively, D is TRBD1 (5 bases). The germline CDR1 and CDR2 sequences are DFQATT and SNEGSKA (reference sequence). The CDR3 runs 11 residues. Here the CDR3 reads CRHGQNTEAFF. The CDR3 nucleotides read TGCAGACATGGACAGAACACTGAAGCTTTCTTT.

The chain links TRBV3-1 (or the pseudogene TRBV3-2) to TRBJ2-7, with D maybe TRBD2 (5 bases). This CDR3 comprises 14 residues. V lost 1 base and J 0 bases, leaving 7 bases between the germline ends. The germline V gene has CDR1 LGHDT and CDR2 YNNKEL (reference sequence). CDR3 region: CASSQVGLSYEQYF. CDR3 sequence (DNA): TGTGCCAGCAGCCAAGTAGGACTCTCCTACGAGCAGTACTTC.

This rearrangement joins TRBV19 to TRBJ2-5; 7 bases fit TRBD1. V dropped 5 bases and J dropped 5; count of bases not matched to a gene: 8. In germline, CDR1 is LNHDA, CDR2 SQIVND (reference sequence). The CDR3 is 14 amino acids. CDR3 sequence: CASSPDRATETQYF. Written as DNA, the CDR3 is TGTGCCAGTAGTCCCGACAGGGCAACGGAGACCCAGTACTTC.

The rearrangement uses TRBV10-1 and TRBJ2-7; TRBD1 matches at 9 bases. Germline CDR1 and CDR2: WNHNN and SYGVQD (reference sequence). CDR3 length: 15 residues. Germline trimming cut 3 bases from V and 2 bases from J; bases unmatched to any gene: 5. The CDR3 nucleotides are TGCGCCAGCAGTGAAGGGACAGGGTGGACCTACGAGCAGTACTTC. This codes for CASSEGTGWTYEQYF.

The chain has TRBV9 and TRBJ2-5; the D is unclear. This CDR3 contains 14 residues. V dropped 0 bases and J dropped 2 bases, with 8 bases sitting between them. Per the germline V gene, CDR1 is SGDLS and CDR2 is YYNGEE. In nucleotides, the CDR3 is TGTGCCAGCAGCGTAGGGTCAGTACAAGAGACCCAGTACTTC. Translation: CASSVGSVQETQYF.

The genes are TRBV19 and TRBJ2-1, with 8 bases fitting TRBD2. Germline V gene data show CDR1 as LNHDA and CDR2 as SQIVND (reference sequence). J gave up 3 bases and V 8 bases, and 9 bases lay outside the gene matches. The CDR3 runs to 15 residues. CDR3 bases: TGTGCCAGTCGATGGGCGGGGGGAAGCTACAATGAGCAGTTCTTC. Protein product: CASRWAGGSYNEQFF. Based on the CDR3 plus reference TRBV19 and TRBJ2-1, the full variable domain is DGGITQSPKYLFRKEGQNVTLSCEQNLNHDAMYWYRQDPGQGLRLIYYSQIVNDFQKGDIAEGYSVSREKKESFPLTVTSAQKNPTAFYLCASRWAGGSYNEQFFGPGTRLTVL.

The J gene is TRBJ2-1, the V gene TRBV7-9, with a weak D call TRBD2 (7 bases). Trimming left V 6 bases short and J 5 bases short, with 14 bases between. The CDR3 loop spans 14 amino acids. CDR1 is SEHNR and CDR2 is FQNEAQ in the germline V gene (reference sequence). CDR3 nucleotide sequence: TGTGCCAGCAGTGGTCAGGGGAGGGACAATGAGCAGTTCTTC. Amino acid sequence: CASSGQGRDNEQFF. Using reference TRBV7-9 and TRBJ2-1 for the parts outside the CDR3, the full variable domain is DTGVSQNPRHKITKRGQNVTFRCDPISEHNRLYWYRQTLGQGPEFLTYFQNEAQLEKSRLLSDRFSAERPKGSFSTLEIQRTEQGDSAMYLCASSGQGRDNEQFFGPGTRLTVL.

V is TRBV14 and J is TRBJ2-5; D call uncertain. In germline, CDR1 is SGHDN, CDR2 FVKESK. This CDR3 is built from 13 residues. The V and J ends lost 1 base and 4 bases respectively, with 7 bases between them. CDR3 amino acids: CASSQGARETQYF. The DNA for the CDR3 is TGTGCCAGCAGCCAAGGGGCCAGAGAGACCCAGTACTTC.

The rearrangement uses TRBV12-3 or TRBV12-4 and TRBJ2-4, with 9 bases aligning to TRBD1. The CDR3 runs to 13 residues. V dropped 6 bases and J dropped 8; count of bases not matched to a gene: 5. CDR3 in amino acids: CASSLQGADIQYF. In nucleotides, the CDR3 is TGTGCCAGCAGCCTACAGGGGGCTGACATTCAGTACTTC.

The rearrangement joins TRBV6-5 to TRBJ2-1; TRBD2 is a possible D gene (6 bases). V dropped 6 bases and J dropped 8 bases, with 11 bases sitting between them. The CDR3 totals 12 residues. Germline V lookup: CDR1 MNHEY, CDR2 SVGAGI. The CDR3 DNA reads as TGTGCCAGCAGAGCGACTAGTGATGAGCAGTTCTTC. It specifies CASRATSDEQFF.

This clone came up once. This chain joins TRBV27 and TRBJ2-7; 10 bases are a match to TRBD1. After removal of 7 bases from V and 6 bases from J, the junction contained 9 bases not matched to a gene. There are 14 residues in the CDR3. The germline gives CDR1 MNHEY, CDR2 SMNVEV (reference sequence). The chain's CDR3 is CASKGTGAKGEQYF. The DNA for the CDR3 is TGTGCCAGCAAAGGGACAGGGGCGAAAGGCGAGCAGTACTTC.